This T cell receptor beta chain was retrieved from a study of blood T cells in healthy people across ages. A second roughly 6 to 12 cycle PCR used barcoded and J-beta primers. TCRdb processed the 5' RACE reads anew with MiXCR; each CDR3 protein has one entry. The sample records hundreds of thousands of distinct CDR3 sequences, approximately 52% being singletons. Losses at the gene ends were 4 bases for V and 4 bases for J; bases not matched to a gene: 5. Germline V gene sequence: CDR1 MNHNS, CDR2 SASEGT. The length of the CDR3 is 14 residues. This clonotype turned up a few times. Sequencing used blood. V usage is TRBV6-1 and J usage is TRBJ1-1; 8 bases match TRBD1. The sequence came from an elderly woman in good health. The CDR3 bases are TGTGCCAGCAGTGTCACAGGGGGGAGCACTGAAGCTTTCTTT. Translated, it gives CASSVTGGSTEAFF.